One and the same sample provided the 16 T cell receptor beta chains below, sequenced in a study of vaccination and CD4 T cells after COVID-19. As for treatment: approximately 9-day PBMC culture with coronavirus spike peptide pools or control peptides (ViraFEST assay). An unexposed donor provided the CD4+ T cells, which were collected before the COVID-19 pandemic (2011-2018). The Oncomine TCR Beta short-read assay sequenced DNA from cultured CD4+ T cells. Genomic DNA was drawn out of CD4+ T cells grown in culture. One entry per CDR3 protein, called by TCRdb with MiXCR from the PCR reads. The data hold more than 9,500 distinct CDR3 sequences, with more than 35% observed a single time. These receptors' antigens are unknown. The sequenced sample was CD4+ T cells from blood, cultured in vitro. These receptors all come from a human donor in good health.

This clonotype was counted a few times. The gene calls are TRBV7-2 and TRBJ1-5; possibly TRBD1 for D (5 bases). Looked up from germline, CDR1 is SGHTA and CDR2 is FQGNSA. Trimming pared 5 bases from V and 5 bases from J, leaving 16 bases between. The CDR3 length is 15 residues. The CDR3 DNA follows: TGTGCCAGCAGCCTGAACGGGGGAACCTATCAGCCCCAGCATTTT. Its protein is CASSLNGGTYQPQHF.

The rearrangement links TRBV6-5 to TRBJ2-1; 12 bases fit TRBD2. The CDR3 loop spans 16 amino acids. Unmatched junction bases numbered 4, after V lost 2 bases and J lost 5 bases. The V gene's germline CDR1 is MNHEY and CDR2 SVGAGI. CDR3 protein: CASSYRTSGKNNEQFF. Written as DNA, the CDR3 is TGTGCCAGCAGTTACAGGACTAGCGGGAAGAACAATGAGCAGTTCTTC.

This clonotype was seen a few times. The gene calls are TRBV19 and TRBJ2-5; 7 positions agree with TRBD2. This CDR3 region has 16 residues. V lost 6 bases, J lost 2 bases, and 12 bases stayed unmatched. Germline CDR1 reads LNHDA; CDR2 reads SQIVND (reference sequence). DNA for the CDR3: TGTGCCAGTAGCATATCCCTGGCTAGCGGACAAGAGACCCAGTACTTC. Protein product: CASSISLASGQETQYF.

This clonotype was found a few times. V and J are TRBV27 and TRBJ1-5, with D possibly TRBD1 on 5 matching bases. The ends were cut back, 1 base at V and 3 bases at J, with 13 bases in the middle. CDR3 length: 16 amino acids. Germline lookup yields CDR1 MNHEY and CDR2 SMNVEV (reference sequence). The CDR3 spells CASSLLAGRVNQPQHF. DNA of the CDR3: TGTGCCAGCAGTTTATTGGCAGGGAGGGTCAATCAGCCCCAGCATTTT.

V and J are TRBV9 and TRBJ2-7, with 7 bases matching TRBD1. The V gene's germline CDR1 is SGDLS and CDR2 YYNGEE. The CDR3 is made up of 12 amino acids. V gave up 3 bases and J gave up 6 bases; unmatched junction bases: 3. The CDR3 region has the DNA TGTGCCAGCAGCGCGACAGGGCCCGAGCAGTACTTC. It yields the protein CASSATGPEQYF. The variable domain in full, completed from reference TRBV9 and TRBJ2-7, reads DSGVTQTPKHLITATGQRVTLRCSPRSGDLSVYWYQQSLDQGLQFLIQYYNGEERAKGNILERFSAQQFPDLHSELNLSSLELGDSALYFCASSATGPEQYFGPGTRLTVT.

This clonotype was recorded only once. Compared with germline, one end of the junction differs, possibly owing to a read error. V gene TRBV27 combines with J gene TRBJ2-5, with TRBD2 matching over 7 bases. In germline, CDR1 is MNHEY, CDR2 SMNVEV (reference sequence). The CDR3 spans 13 residues. The CDR3: CAGSPGGTETQYF. The CDR3 DNA follows: TGTGCCGGCAGTCCCGGGGGGACAGAGACCCAGTACTTC.

This clonotype was found a few times. The chain carries TRBV6-4 and TRBJ1-5; D remains unclear. Germline CDR1 reads MRHNA; CDR2 reads SNTAGT. The CDR3 runs 17 residues. The ends were cut back, 6 bases at V and 2 bases at J, with 20 bases in the middle. CDR3 loop: CASSPVPVGLGNQPQHF. Here the CDR3 DNA reads TGTGCCAGCAGCCCCGTCCCCGTAGGGCTTGGCAATCAGCCCCAGCATTTT.

This chain links TRBV6-2 or TRBV6-3 with TRBJ2-1, with 8 bases aligning to TRBD1. Losses at the gene ends were 1 base for V and 6 bases for J; bases not matched to a gene: 8. CDR3 length: 16 amino acids. Germline lookup yields CDR1 MNHEY and CDR2 SVGEGT. CDR3 amino acids: CASSYLTGVPFNEQFF. The CDR3, as DNA: TGTGCCAGCAGTTACTTGACAGGGGTCCCCTTCAATGAGCAGTTCTTC.

V and J are TRBV19 and TRBJ1-5; D might be TRBD1 (6 bases). Germline V gene lookup returns CDR1 LNHDA and CDR2 SQIVND (reference sequence). Trimming took off 7 bases at V and 4 bases at J, with 11 bases between the two ends. There are 13 residues in the CDR3. The CDR3 loop reads CASTHDRNQPQHF. CDR3 DNA sequence: TGTGCCAGTACCCACGACAGGAATCAGCCCCAGCATTTT. The full variable domain, its missing parts supplied by reference TRBV19 and TRBJ1-5, is DGGITQSPKYLFRKEGQNVTLSCEQNLNHDAMYWYRQDPGQGLRLIYYSQIVNDFQKGDIAEGYSVSREKKESFPLTVTSAQKNPTAFYLCASTHDRNQPQHFGDGTRLSIL.

Here the CDR3 reads CASRSSGQPHEQFF. In DNA, the CDR3 is TGCGCCAGCAGATCTAGCGGCCAGCCCCATGAGCAGTTCTTC. The rearrangement uses TRBV10-1 and TRBJ2-1, with 7 bases identical to TRBD2. In germline, CDR1 is WNHNN, CDR2 SYGVQD (reference sequence). J was trimmed by 8 bases and V by 6 bases; bases with no gene match: 10. CDR3 size: 14 residues.

The CDR3 sequence: CSARTSGTDTQYF. CDR3 DNA sequence: TGCAGTGCCCGGACTAGCGGGACAGATACGCAGTATTTT. The chain couples TRBV20-1 to TRBJ2-3, with 11 bases aligning to TRBD2. CDR1 is DFQATT and CDR2 is SNEGSKA in the germline V gene (reference sequence). The CDR3 contains 13 residues. The V and J ends lost 6 bases and 3 bases, in that order; junction bases with no gene match: 2.

The chain joins TRBV18 to TRBJ1-5; TRBD1 might be the D (5 bases). CDR1 and CDR2 from the germline V gene are KGHSH and LQKENI. Trimming left V 6 bases short and J 2 bases short, with 11 bases between. The CDR3 contains 14 residues. In nucleotides, the CDR3 is TGTGCCAGCTCGCCAGGGTCGGGCAATCAGCCCCAGCATTTT. Protein product: CASSPGSGNQPQHF.

In its sample, this clonotype ranks as medium-sized (0.01 to 0.1%). CDR3 protein: CSPRTGLRETQYF. For the CDR3, the DNA is TGCAGTCCCCGGACAGGCCTGAGGGAGACCCAGTACTTC. The chain joins TRBV20-1 to TRBJ2-5, with 7 positions matching TRBD1. Germline CDR1 is DFQATT and CDR2 is SNEGSKA (reference sequence). J lost 5 bases, V lost 8 bases, and 11 bases had no gene match. The CDR3 has 13 amino acids.

This clonotype was found a few times. This chain uses TRBV20-1 with TRBJ2-7; a weak D match, TRBD2 (5 bases). Germline V gene lookup returns CDR1 DFQATT and CDR2 SNEGSKA (reference sequence). V lost 5 bases to trimming and J lost 7 bases, with 12 bases between them. This CDR3 region has 11 residues. In nucleotides, the CDR3 is TGCAGTGCTGCCCCCCGGGAAGAGCAGTACTTC. Translated, it gives CSAAPREEQYF.

V and J are TRBV30 and TRBJ1-2; D gene unclear. Trimming left V 2 bases short and J 4 bases short, with 11 bases between. From germline, CDR1 is GTSNPN and CDR2 SVGIG (reference sequence). The CDR3 covers 13 residues. The CDR3 reads CAWSNNLGYGYTF. The CDR3 nucleotides are TGTGCCTGGAGTAACAACCTGGGCTATGGCTACACCTTC.

This clonotype was counted between two and nine times. The chain joins TRBV5-5 to TRBJ1-1; 11 positions agree with TRBD1. Looked up from germline, CDR1 is SGHKS and CDR2 is YYEKEE (reference sequence). V lost 2 bases to trimming and J lost 4 bases; unmatched junction nucleotides: 4. The length of the CDR3 is 15 residues. CDR3 in amino acids: CASSFRTGGITEAFF. In DNA form, the CDR3 reads TGTGCCAGCAGCTTCAGGACAGGGGGCATCACTGAAGCTTTCTTT.